The entry below describes one TCR beta chain. Its specificity is not known. This specimen belongs to a study of cytomegalovirus exposure and HLA in healthy donors. Study background: An early data release held around 80 million unique TCRs from HLA-typed donors.

Study outcomes and limitations: In a later analysis, common viral pathogens appeared linked to several of the most significant clusters.

CDR1 is MDHEN, CDR2 SYDVKM, per germline. The CDR3 loop spans 14 amino acids. Trimming cost V 7 bases and J 2 bases, with 15 bases left between them. It was with 60 Vbeta and 13 Jbeta primers that the PCR ran. The repertoire was sequenced with immunoSEQ multiplex PCR; TCRdb's copy has only in-frame clones and lacks some. The sample holds about 300,000 clones, 75% to 90% seen once. V usage is TRBV28 and J usage is TRBJ2-7; possible D gene TRBD1, 6 bases. The receptor was derived from a middle-aged man in good health and CMV-seropositive. The sequencing input was PBMCs. The CDR3 sequence is CASTIAGEPYEQYF. Here the CDR3 DNA reads TGTGCCAGCACCATAGCAGGGGAACCCTACGAGCAGTACTTC.